This T cell receptor beta chain was found in a study of cytomegalovirus exposure and HLA in healthy donors. This CDR3 is built from 15 residues. Germline V gene lookup returns CDR1 WNHNN and CDR2 SYGVQD (reference sequence). Germline trimming cut 6 bases from V and 0 bases from J; bases unmatched to any gene: 5. The PCR had 60 Vbeta and 13 Jbeta primers. The data were produced by immunoSEQ multiplex PCR, yet TCRdb's version contains in-frame clones alone and is incomplete. The table has 100,000 to 150,000 clones, 74% seen once. General study findings and limits: In an earlier analysis, in about 530 donors, most V segments appeared productive either ~90% or ~30% of the time. TCR beta V- and J-gene trimming was later associated with a missense DCLRE1C variant.

On this clone: What it binds is unknown.

The rearrangement links TRBV10-1 to TRBJ2-1, with 7 positions matching TRBD1. The sequence came from a woman in her fifties or sixties in good health and CMV-seropositive. The specimen was PBMCs. The CDR3 reads CASSIQGSSYNEQFF. DNA of the CDR3: TGCGCCAGCAGCATACAGGGGAGCTCCTACAATGAGCAGTTCTTC.